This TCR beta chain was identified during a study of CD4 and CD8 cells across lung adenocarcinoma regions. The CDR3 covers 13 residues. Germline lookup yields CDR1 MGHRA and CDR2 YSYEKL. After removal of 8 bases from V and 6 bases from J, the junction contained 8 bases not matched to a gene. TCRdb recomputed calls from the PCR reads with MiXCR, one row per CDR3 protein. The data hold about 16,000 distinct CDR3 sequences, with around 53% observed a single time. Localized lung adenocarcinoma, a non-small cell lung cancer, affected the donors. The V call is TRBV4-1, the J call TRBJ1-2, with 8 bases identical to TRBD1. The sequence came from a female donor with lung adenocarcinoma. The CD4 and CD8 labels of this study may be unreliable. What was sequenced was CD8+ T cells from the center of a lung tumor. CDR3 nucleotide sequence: TGCGCCAGCGCGCTTGGGACAGGCGATGGCTACACCTTC. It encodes CASALGTGDGYTF.